This is a list of T cell receptor beta chains from one sample in a study of T cell clones after liver transplantation. TCRdb keeps only in-frame clones here, not all; method: immunoSEQ multiplex PCR. The sample consists of some 16,000 clones, 80% of them appearing once. The sample in question was CD8+ T cells from blood, obtained 48 months after liver transplant. The receptors were gathered from a human patient who received a liver transplant. Some T cells may arise from the graft donor. The conserved cysteine and the conserved F or W are not part of the CDR3 here.

cdr3_length,v_call,cdr3_aa
10,TRBV29-1,SVEETDYEQY
15,TRBV6-1,ASSEDLMDRTNSPLH
11,TRBV29-1,SVGTGQWIGQF
9,TRBV28,ASRLGGGYT
13,TRBV5-1,ASSFGQGPGNTIY
14,TRBV7-9,ASSDRSGRSPYEQY
9,TRBV7-2,ASSFSAEAF
9,TRBV19,ASSIGWEQF
15,TRBV4-3,ASSQVEGGSGANVLT
12,TRBV7-2,ASSPSGNTGELF
16,TRBV28,ASSLTLAGDQYTDTQY
14,TRBV4-1,ASSQDGAGGSYEQY
14,TRBV7-2,ASSSPGGTDTGELF
12,TRBV5-6,ASSFSSYNNEQF
13,TRBV6-6,ASSFLAGEGNEQF
12,TRBV4-1,ASSQGDRGHEQY
11,TRBV5-4,ASSTRDERGAF
13,TRBV9,ASSVEGFSYTEAF
14,TRBV27,ASSLTRDGFPRSYT
12,TRBV11-2,ASTPGGGKFEAF
12,TRBV4-1,ASSLNRGMNTQY
11,TRBV7-9,ASRARGSYEQY
12,TRBV9,ASSVDGGGTEAF